The subject of this entry is one TCR beta chain. The antigen remains undetermined. The data were obtained in a study of T cell responses to AZD1222 COVID-19 vaccine. Whole-study findings and limits: Unmutated variant regions are reportedly the target of nearly half of TCRs that are spike-specific.

Generated by immunoSEQ multiplex PCR, the TCRdb table keeps only in-frame clones and is missing some. Of around 78,000 clones detected, roughly nine tenths appear once; the ten largest clones hold 1.2% to 1.5%. The CDR3 contains 15 residues. Germline V gives CDR1 LGHNA, CDR2 YNFKEQ. V trimming: 4 bases; J trimming: 5 bases; junction bases outside the gene matches: 7. The TCR sequence derives from an adult who received the AZD1222 COVID-19 vaccine. J is TRBJ2-1 and V is TRBV4-2, with 8 bases lining up with TRBD2. The sample here was peripheral blood, taken 28 days after the second AZD1222 dose. CDR3 in DNA: TGTGCCAGCAGCCCCTCCGGGGGGGCCGACAATGAGCAGTTCTTC. Translated, it gives CASSPSGGADNEQFF.